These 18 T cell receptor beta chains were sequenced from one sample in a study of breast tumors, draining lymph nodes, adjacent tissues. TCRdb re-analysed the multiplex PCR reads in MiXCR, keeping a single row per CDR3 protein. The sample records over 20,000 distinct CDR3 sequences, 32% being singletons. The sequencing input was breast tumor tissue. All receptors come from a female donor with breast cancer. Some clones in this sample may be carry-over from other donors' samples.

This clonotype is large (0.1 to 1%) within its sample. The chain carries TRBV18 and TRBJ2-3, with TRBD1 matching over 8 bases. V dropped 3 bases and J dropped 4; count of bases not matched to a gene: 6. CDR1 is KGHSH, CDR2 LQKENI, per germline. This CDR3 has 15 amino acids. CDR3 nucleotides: TGTGCCAGCTCACCTCGGACAGGGAGCGCAGATACGCAGTATTTT. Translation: CASSPRTGSADTQYF.

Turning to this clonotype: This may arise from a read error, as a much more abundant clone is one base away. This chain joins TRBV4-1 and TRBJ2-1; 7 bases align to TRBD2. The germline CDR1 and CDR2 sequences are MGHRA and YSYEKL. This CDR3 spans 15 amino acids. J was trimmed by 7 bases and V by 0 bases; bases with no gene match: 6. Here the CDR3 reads CASSQEIGLGNEQFF. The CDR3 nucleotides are TGCGCCAGCAGCCAAGAAATAGGACTAGGGAATGAGCAGTTCTTC.

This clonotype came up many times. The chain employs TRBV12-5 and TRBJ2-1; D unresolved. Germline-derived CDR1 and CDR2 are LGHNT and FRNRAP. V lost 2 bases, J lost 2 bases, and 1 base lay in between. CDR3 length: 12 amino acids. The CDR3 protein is CASGLTYNEQFF. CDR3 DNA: TGTGCTAGTGGTTTGACCTACAATGAGCAGTTCTTC.

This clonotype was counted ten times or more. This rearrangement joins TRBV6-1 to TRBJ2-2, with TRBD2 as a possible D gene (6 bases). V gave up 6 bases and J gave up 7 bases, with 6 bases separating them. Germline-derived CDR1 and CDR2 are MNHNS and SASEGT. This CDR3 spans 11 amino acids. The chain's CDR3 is CASRGGGELFF. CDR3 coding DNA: TGTGCCAGCAGGGGGGGCGGGGAGCTGTTTTTT.

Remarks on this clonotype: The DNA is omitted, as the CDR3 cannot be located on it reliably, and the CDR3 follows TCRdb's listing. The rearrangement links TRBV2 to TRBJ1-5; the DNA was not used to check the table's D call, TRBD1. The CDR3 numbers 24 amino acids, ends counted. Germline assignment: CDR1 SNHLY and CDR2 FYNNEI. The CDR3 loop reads CASSTMRGGDYTFGSGQGRQPQHF.

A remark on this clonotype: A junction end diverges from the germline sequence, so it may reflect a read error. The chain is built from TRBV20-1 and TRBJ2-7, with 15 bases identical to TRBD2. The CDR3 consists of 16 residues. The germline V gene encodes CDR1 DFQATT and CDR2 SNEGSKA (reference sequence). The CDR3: CSAIKGLAGGGYERYF. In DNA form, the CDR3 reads TGCAGTGCTATTAAGGGACTAGCGGGAGGAGGCTACGAGCGGTACTTC.

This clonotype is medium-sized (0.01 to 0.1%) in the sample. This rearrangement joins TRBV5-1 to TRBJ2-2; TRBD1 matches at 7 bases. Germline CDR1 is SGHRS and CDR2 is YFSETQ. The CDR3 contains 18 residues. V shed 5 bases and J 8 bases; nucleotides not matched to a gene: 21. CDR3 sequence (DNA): TGCGCCAGCAGAGGACCTACGACAGGGAGAGGTAGTGGAGGGGAGCTGTTTTTT. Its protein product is CASRGPTTGRGSGGELFF. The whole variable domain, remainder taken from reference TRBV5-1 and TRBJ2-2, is KAGVTQTPRYLIKTRGQQVTLSCSPISGHRSVSWYQQTPGQGLQFLFEYFSETQRNKGNFPGRFSGRQFSNSRSEMNVSTLELGDSALYLCASRGPTTGRGSGGELFFGEGSRLTVL.

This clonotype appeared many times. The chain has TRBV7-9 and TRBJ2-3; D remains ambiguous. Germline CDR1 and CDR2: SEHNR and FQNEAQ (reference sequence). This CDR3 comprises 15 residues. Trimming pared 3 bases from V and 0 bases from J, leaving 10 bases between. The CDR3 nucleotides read TGTGCCAGCAGCTTTGGATTGGAAAGCACAGATACGCAGTATTTT. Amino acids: CASSFGLESTDTQYF.

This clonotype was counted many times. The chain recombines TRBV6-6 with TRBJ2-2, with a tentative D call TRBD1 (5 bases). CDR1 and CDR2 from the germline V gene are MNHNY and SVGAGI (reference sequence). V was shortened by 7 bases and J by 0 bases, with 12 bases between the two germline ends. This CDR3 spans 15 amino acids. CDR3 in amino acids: CASTIKQANTGELFF. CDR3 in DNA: TGTGCCAGCACCATTAAACAGGCGAACACCGGGGAGCTGTTTTTT.

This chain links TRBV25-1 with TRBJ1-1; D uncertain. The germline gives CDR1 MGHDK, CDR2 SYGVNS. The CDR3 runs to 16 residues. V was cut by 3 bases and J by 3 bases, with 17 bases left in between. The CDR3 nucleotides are TGTGCCAGCAGTGAGGTTCGACAACCGTCGGACACTGAAGCTTTCTTT. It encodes CASSEVRQPSDTEAFF.

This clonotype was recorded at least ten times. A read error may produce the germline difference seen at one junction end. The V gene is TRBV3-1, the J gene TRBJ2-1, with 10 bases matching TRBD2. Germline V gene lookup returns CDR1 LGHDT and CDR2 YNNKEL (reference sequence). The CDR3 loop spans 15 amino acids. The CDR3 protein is CASRQGLAGDWEQFF. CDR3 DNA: TGTGCCAGCAGGCAAGGTCTAGCGGGAGACTGGGAGCAGTTCTTC.

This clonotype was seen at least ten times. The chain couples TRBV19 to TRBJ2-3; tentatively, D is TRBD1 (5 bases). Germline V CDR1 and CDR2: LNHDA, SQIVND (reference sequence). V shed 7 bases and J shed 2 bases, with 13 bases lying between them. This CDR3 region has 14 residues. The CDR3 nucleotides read TGTGCCAGTACATCCAAGGGGCCCACAGATACGCAGTATTTT. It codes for CASTSKGPTDTQYF. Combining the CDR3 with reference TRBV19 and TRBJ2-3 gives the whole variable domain DGGITQSPKYLFRKEGQNVTLSCEQNLNHDAMYWYRQDPGQGLRLIYYSQIVNDFQKGDIAEGYSVSREKKESFPLTVTSAQKNPTAFYLCASTSKGPTDTQYFGPGTRLTVL.

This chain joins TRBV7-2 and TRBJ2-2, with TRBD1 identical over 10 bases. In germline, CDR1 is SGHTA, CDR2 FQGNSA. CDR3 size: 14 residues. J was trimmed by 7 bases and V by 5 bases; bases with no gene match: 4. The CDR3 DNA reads TGTGCCAGCAGCAAAGGACAGGGGGACGGGGAGCTGTTTTTT. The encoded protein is CASSKGQGDGELFF.

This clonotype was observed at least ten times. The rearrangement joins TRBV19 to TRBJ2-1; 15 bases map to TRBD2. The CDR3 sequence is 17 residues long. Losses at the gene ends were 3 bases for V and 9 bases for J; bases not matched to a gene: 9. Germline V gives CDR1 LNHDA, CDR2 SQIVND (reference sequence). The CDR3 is CASSMRAPGLAGGEQFF. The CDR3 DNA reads TGTGCCAGTAGTATGAGAGCGCCGGGACTAGCGGGGGGTGAGCAGTTCTTC.

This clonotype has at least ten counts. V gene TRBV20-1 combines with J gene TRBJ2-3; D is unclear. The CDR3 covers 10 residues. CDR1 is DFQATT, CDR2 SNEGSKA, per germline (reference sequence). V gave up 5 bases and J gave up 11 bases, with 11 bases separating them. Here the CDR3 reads CSALKNRQYF. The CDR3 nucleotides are TGCAGTGCTCTAAAGAATAGGCAGTATTTT.

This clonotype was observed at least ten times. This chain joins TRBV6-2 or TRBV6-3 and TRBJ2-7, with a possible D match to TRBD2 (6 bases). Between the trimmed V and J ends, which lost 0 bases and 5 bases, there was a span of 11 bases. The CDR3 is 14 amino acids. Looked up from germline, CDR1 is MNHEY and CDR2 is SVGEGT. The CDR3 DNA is TGTGCCAGCAGTTACTCCTCGGGGGACCACGAGCAGTACTTC. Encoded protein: CASSYSSGDHEQYF.

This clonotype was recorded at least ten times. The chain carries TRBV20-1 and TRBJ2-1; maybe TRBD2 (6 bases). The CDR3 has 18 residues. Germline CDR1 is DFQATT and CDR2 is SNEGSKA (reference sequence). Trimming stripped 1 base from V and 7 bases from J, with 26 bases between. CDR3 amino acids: CSARGEGVYPGARNEQFF. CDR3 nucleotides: TGCAGTGCTAGAGGGGAAGGGGTCTACCCGGGAGCGCGGAATGAGCAGTTCTTC.

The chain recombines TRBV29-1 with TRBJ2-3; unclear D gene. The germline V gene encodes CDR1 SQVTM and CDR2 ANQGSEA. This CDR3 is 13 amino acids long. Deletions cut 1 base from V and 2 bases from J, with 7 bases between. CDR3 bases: TGCAGCGTTGAAGGGACCGTCACAGATACGCAGTATTTT. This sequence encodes CSVEGTVTDTQYF.